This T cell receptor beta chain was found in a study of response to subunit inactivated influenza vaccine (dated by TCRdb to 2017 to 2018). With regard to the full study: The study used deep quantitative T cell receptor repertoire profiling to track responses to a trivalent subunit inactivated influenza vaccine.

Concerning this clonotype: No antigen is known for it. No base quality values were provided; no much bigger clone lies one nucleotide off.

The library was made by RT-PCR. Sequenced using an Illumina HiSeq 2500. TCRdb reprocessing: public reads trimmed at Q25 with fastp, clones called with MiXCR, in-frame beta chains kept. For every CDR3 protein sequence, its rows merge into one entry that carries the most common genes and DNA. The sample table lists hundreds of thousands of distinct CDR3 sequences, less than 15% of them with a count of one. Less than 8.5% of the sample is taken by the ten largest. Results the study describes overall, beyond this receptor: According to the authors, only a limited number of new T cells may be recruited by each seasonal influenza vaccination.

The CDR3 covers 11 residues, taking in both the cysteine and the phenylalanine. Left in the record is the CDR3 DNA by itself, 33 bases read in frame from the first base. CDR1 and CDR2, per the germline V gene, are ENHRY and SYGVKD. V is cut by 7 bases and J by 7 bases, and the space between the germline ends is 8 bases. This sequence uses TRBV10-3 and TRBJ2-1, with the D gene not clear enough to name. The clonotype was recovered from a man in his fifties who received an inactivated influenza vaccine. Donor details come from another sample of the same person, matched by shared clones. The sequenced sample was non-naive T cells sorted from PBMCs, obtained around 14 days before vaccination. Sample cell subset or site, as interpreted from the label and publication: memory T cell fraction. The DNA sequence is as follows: TGTGCCATCATTGGGCGGAATGAGCAGTTCTTC. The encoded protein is CAIIGRNEQFF.